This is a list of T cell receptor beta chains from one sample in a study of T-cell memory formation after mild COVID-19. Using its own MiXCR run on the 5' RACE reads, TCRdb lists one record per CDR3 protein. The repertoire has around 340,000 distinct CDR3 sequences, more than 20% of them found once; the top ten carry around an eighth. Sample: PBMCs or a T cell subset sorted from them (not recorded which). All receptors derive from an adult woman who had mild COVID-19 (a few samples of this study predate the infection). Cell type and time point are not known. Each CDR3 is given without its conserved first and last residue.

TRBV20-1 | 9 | SARLGDTQY
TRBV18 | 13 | ASSGDRGRNQPQH
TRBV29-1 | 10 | SVEGTNEKLF
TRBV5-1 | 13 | ASSYAGGLLSPLH
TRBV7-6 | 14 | ASRLNPSLYQETQY
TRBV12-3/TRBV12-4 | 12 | ASSFSDLNQPQH
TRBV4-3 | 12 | ASSQGEGADTQY
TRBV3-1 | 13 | ASSDWTAHYNEQF
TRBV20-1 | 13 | SARRDQKSTDTQY
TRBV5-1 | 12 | ASSPGQKYYGYT
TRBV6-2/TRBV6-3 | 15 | ASSSLTGTSGSTRQF
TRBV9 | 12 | ASSVAGGLGTQY
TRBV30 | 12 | AWPRTSGRNEQY
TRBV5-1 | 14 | ASSLELAGGTDTQY
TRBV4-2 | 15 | ASSPRGLAQNTGELF
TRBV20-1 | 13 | SASDAGTGNTEAF
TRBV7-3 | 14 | ASSPNPGASTDTQY
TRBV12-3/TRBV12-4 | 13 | ASSLTGGGWQPQH
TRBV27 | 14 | ASSLSPRRGNQPQH
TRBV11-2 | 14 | ASNPTPTTGYNEQF
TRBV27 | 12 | ASSPLSESYEQY
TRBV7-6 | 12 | ASSLGIGTDTQY
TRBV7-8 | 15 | ASSQTGASSYNSPLH
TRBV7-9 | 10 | ATGAGGYEQY
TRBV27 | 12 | ASSSQGSDNEQF
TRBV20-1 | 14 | SAGGGSVGPSYEQY
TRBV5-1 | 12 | ASSFETGNSPLH
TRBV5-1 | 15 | ASSLERTPTTNEKLF
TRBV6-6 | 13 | ASSSTGRGTYEQY
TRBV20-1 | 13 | SALREGAANQPQH
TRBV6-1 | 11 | ASSETGFYEQY
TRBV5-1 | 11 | ASSSRVDTEAF
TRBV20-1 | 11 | SARTGGQETQY
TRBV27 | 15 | ASSSPLGQISTDTQY
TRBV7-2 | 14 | ASTRGGGGHSHEQY
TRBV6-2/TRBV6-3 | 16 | ASSYLGLRAFGTDTQY
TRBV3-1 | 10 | ASSQFGPLQF
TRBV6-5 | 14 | ASSNSGTGNFYGYT
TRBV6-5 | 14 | ASSYTDRALRSEQF
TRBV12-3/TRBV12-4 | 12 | ASSLGFGQGPQY
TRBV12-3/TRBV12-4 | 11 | ASLAASTDTQY
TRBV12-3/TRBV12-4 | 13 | ASRRRQGGVETQY
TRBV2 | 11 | ASSSGREQPQH
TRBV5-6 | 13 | ASSRRTSGTYTQY
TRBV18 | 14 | ASANLEEGKGYEQY
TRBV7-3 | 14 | ASSLSPGGSGNTIY
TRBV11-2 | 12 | ASSLVTPFYEQY
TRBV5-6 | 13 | ASQTPGQGLNEQF
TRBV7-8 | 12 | ASSSDRVGTEAF